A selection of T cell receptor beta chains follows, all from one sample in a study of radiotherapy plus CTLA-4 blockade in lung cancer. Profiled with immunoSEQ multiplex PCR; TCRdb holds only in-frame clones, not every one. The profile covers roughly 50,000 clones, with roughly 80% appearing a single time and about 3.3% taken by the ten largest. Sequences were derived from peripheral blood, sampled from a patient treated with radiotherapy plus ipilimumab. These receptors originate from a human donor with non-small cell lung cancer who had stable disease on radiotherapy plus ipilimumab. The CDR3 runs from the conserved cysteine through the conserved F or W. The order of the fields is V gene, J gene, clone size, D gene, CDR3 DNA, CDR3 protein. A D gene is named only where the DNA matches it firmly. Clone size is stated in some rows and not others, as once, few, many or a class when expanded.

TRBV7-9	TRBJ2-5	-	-	TGTGCCAGCAGCTTAGTTTCTGAGATCGGGCAGTACTTC	CASSLVSEIGQYF
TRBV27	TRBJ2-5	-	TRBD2	TGTGCCAGCAGTTTAACAGCGGGAGGGGGGCAGTACTTC	CASSLTAGGGQYF
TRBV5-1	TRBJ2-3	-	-	TGCGCCAGCAGCTTGGGCAGGGGAGGGACAGATACGCAGTATTTT	CASSLGRGGTDTQYF
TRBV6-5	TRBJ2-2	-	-	TGTGCCAGCAGCCCGAGGGTCGGGGAGCTGTTTTTT	CASSPRVGELFF
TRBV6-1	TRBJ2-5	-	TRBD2	TGTGCCAGCAGTGAACATTTGGGACTAGGAAAGAAAGAGACCCAGTACTTC	CASSEHLGLGKKETQYF
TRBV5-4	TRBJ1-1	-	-	TGTGCCAGCACCCTCAACACTGAAGCTTTCTTT	CASTLNTEAFF
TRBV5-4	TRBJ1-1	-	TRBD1	TGTGCCAGCAGCGCCGGGACAGGGTTTGACAGGGCTGAAGCTTTCTTT	CASSAGTGFDRAEAFF
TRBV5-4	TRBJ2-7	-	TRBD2	TGTGCCAGCAGCTTGGCCGGGGCTAGCGGGAGGGCGGAGCAGTACTTC	CASSLAGASGRAEQYF
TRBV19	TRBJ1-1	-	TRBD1	TGTGCCAGTAGTATTGGGACAGTAAGTAACACTGAAGCTTTCTTT	CASSIGTVSNTEAFF
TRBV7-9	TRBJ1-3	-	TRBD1	TGTGCCAGCAGCTTAGATCTGGTCAGACAGGGCCGGAGAAACACCATATATTTT	CASSLDLVRQGRRNTIYF
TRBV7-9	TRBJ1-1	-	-	TGTGCCAGCAGCCCACAGTGGGACACTCAAGGGACTGAAGCTTTCTTT	CASSPQWDTQGTEAFF
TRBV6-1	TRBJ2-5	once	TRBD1	TGTGCCAGCAGTGAAGCGAAAAGGGGGCGCGTAAAGACCCAGTACTTC	CASSEAKRGRVKTQYF
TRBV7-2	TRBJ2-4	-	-	TGTGCCAGCAGCCGCCCGCAGGGGGGTCCCAAAAACATTCAGTACTTC	CASSRPQGGPKNIQYF
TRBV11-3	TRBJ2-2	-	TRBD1	TGTGCCAGCAGCTTGACAGGGGTAGACACCGGGGAGCTGTTTTTT	CASSLTGVDTGELFF
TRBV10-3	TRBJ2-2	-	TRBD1	TGTGCCATCAGTCCTAGACAGGGGAACACCGGGGAGCTGTTTTTT	CAISPRQGNTGELFF
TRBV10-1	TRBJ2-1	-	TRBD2	TGCGCCAGCAGTGGGAACCGACTAGCGGGAGTCCCAAAAGAGCAGTTCTTC	CASSGNRLAGVPKEQFF